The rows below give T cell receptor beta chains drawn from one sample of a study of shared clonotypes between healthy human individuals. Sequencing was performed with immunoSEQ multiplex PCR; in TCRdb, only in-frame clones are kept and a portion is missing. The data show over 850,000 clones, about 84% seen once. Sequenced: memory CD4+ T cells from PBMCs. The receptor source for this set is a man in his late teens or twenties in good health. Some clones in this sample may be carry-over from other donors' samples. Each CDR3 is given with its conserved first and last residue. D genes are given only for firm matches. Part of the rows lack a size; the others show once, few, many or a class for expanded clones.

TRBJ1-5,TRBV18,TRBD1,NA,CASSRTGENQPQHF,TGTGCCAGCTCGAGGACAGGGGAGAATCAGCCCCAGCATTTT
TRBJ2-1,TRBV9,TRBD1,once,CASSVYGQDEQFF,TGTGCCAGCAGCGTGTACGGACAGGATGAGCAGTTCTTC
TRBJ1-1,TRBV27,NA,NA,CASSLGPANTEAFF,TGTGCCAGCAGTTTGGGGCCGGCGAACACTGAAGCTTTCTTT
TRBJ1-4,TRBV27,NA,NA,CASSPSDVGQGINEKLFF,TGTGCCAGCAGTCCATCCGATGTAGGGCAGGGCATAAATGAAAAACTGTTTTTT
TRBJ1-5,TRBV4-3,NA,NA,CASSQVYRDGQPQHF,TGCGCCAGCAGCCAAGTTTACAGGGATGGGCAGCCCCAGCATTTT
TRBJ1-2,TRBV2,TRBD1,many,CASRRADRGRGYTF,TGTGCCAGCCGGCGGGCTGACAGGGGCAGAGGCTACACCTTC
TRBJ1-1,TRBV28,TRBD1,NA,CASSLETGGDTEAFF,TGTGCCAGCAGTCTTGAGACAGGGGGGGACACTGAAGCTTTCTTT
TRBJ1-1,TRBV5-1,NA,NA,CASSGGTMNTEAFF,TGCGCCAGCTCAGGAGGGACAATGAACACTGAAGCTTTCTTT
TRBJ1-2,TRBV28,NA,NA,CASRSPGLYGYTF,TGTGCCAGCAGATCACCTGGCCTCTATGGCTACACCTTC
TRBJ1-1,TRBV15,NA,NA,CATSRGRRGRNTEAFF,TGTGCCACCAGCAGAGGGCGAAGGGGCCGGAACACTGAAGCTTTCTTT
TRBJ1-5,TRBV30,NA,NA,CAWSFQGRINQPQHF,TGTGCCTGGAGTTTCCAGGGGCGGATTAATCAGCCCCAGCATTTT
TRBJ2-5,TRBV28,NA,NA,CASSLSGDQETQYF,TGTGCCAGCAGTTTATCAGGGGACCAAGAGACCCAGTACTTC
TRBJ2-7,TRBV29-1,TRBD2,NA,CSVVWLAGSEQYF,TGCAGCGTTGTTTGGCTAGCGGGAAGTGAGCAGTACTTC
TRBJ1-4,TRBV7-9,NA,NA,CASTPSGVYGEKLFF,TGTGCCAGCACCCCTAGCGGGGTTTATGGAGAAAAACTGTTTTTT
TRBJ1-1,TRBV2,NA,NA,CASRREANTEAFF,TGTGCCAGCCGGCGGGAGGCCAACACTGAAGCTTTCTTT
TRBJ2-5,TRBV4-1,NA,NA,CASSRQQGRETQYF,TGCGCCAGCAGCCGCCAACAGGGCAGGGAGACCCAGTACTTC
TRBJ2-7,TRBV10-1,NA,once,CASPDGGSSYEQYF,TGCGCCAGCCCAGACGGAGGGAGTTCGTACGAGCAGTACTTC
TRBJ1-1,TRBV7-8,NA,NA,CASSLVSRNTEAFF,TGTGCCAGCAGCTTAGTCTCCAGGAACACTGAAGCTTTCTTT
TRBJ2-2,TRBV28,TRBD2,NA,CASSTAMTSDTGELFF,TGTGCCAGCAGTACGGCAATGACTAGCGACACCGGGGAGCTGTTTTTT
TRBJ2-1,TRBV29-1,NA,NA,CSAGGSSYNEQFF,TGCAGCGCTGGCGGTAGCTCCTACAATGAGCAGTTCTTC
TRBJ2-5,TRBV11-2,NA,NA,CASSLLQETQYF,TGTGCCAGCAGCTTGCTACAAGAGACCCAGTACTTC
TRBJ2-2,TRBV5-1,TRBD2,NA,CASSLSLAGRTGELFF,TGCGCCAGCAGCTTGTCACTAGCGGGACGTACCGGGGAGCTGTTTTTT
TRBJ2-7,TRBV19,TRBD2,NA,CASKPGRAGSYEQYF,TGTGCCAGTAAACCCGGGAGGGCGGGTTCCTACGAGCAGTACTTC
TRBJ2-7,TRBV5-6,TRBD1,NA,CASSPGQGWDYEQYF,TGTGCCAGCAGCCCCGGACAGGGATGGGACTACGAGCAGTACTTC
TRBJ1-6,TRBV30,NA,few,CAWSVRVNSPLHF,TGTGCCTGGAGTGTCAGGGTTAATTCACCCCTCCACTTT
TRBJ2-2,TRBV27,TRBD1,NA,CASRGGQVHGELFF,TGTGCCAGCAGGGGGGGACAGGTTCACGGGGAGCTGTTTTTT
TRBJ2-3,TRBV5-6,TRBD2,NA,CASSVAGVHTDTQYF,TGTGCCAGCAGCGTAGCGGGAGTTCATACAGATACGCAGTATTTT